The 21 T cell receptor beta chains presented below share a single source sample, sequenced in a study of blood T cell repertoires in COVID-19. Clones were read by immunoSEQ multiplex PCR, and TCRdb kept only the in-frame ones, dropping some. In the table there are some 210,000 clones, about 86% of which are singletons. The source material was peripheral blood. Receptors originate from a man in his forties or fifties with active or convalescent COVID-19.

The rearrangement uses TRBV7-9 and TRBJ1-2; 8 bases are shared with TRBD1. V shed 5 bases and J 2 bases; nucleotides not matched to a gene: 7. Germline CDR1 and CDR2: SEHNR and FQNEAQ (reference sequence). This CDR3 is 15 amino acids long. CDR3 in DNA: TGTGCCAGCAGCCCTTGGACAGGGAGCAACTATGGCTACACCTTC. Translation gives CASSPWTGSNYGYTF.

The rearrangement joins TRBV7-9 to TRBJ2-1, with 7 bases that match TRBD1. Germline CDR1 and CDR2: SEHNR and FQNEAQ (reference sequence). The CDR3 is 13 amino acids. Trimming at V came to 6 bases and at J to 7 bases, leaving 6 bases not matched to a gene. CDR3 DNA: TGTGCCAGCAGAGGGGGCGCAGGGAATGAGCAGTTCTTC. Translating gives CASRGGAGNEQFF.

This chain links TRBV9 with TRBJ1-2, with TRBD1 matching 8 bases. Trimming cost V 2 bases and J 6 bases; bases outside gene matches: 3. CDR3 length equals 13 residues. Germline V gene data show CDR1 as SGDLS and CDR2 as YYNGEE. CDR3 coding DNA: TGTGCCAGCAGCGTCGGGGACAGGAATGGCTACACCTTC. This codes for CASSVGDRNGYTF.

The table lists this clone with a count of one. This CDR3 is CASSLAGQEPYGYTF. CDR3 bases: TGTGCCAGCAGCTTAGCGGGACAGGAGCCCTATGGCTACACCTTC. The chain links TRBV7-9 to TRBJ1-2; 8 positions agree with TRBD1. Trimming at V came to 0 bases and at J to 4 bases, leaving 4 bases not matched to a gene. The CDR3 is made up of 15 amino acids. Germline assignment: CDR1 SEHNR and CDR2 FQNEAQ (reference sequence).

CDR3 sequence reads: CASSRRGRPEAFF. Here the CDR3 DNA reads TGCGCCAGCAGCCGAAGGGGCCGACCTGAAGCTTTCTTT. The rearrangement links TRBV4-1 to TRBJ1-1; a weak D match, TRBD1 (5 bases). The CDR3 covers 13 residues. The V end lost 4 bases, the J end lost 6 bases, and 12 bases lay between the germline ends. Germline CDR1 is MGHRA and CDR2 is YSYEKL.

The J gene is TRBJ2-5, the V gene TRBV11-3, with 10 bases that match TRBD2. The V gene end was trimmed by 5 bases and the J gene end by 1 base; junction bases not matched to a gene: 10. CDR3 length: 17 amino acids. In germline, CDR1 is SGHNT, CDR2 YENEEA. The chain's CDR3 is CASSPGGSGRAQETQYF. The CDR3 DNA is TGTGCCAGCAGCCCGGGTGGGAGCGGGAGGGCCCAAGAGACCCAGTACTTC.

The chain carries TRBV6-5 and TRBJ1-6; D is unresolved. This CDR3 has 13 amino acids. Per the germline V gene, CDR1 is MNHEY and CDR2 is SVGAGI. Trimming cost V 8 bases and J 6 bases, with 11 bases left between them. The CDR3 bases are TGTGCCAGCGCTAGGACTCTTAATTCACCCCTCCACTTT. Translation gives CASARTLNSPLHF.

V and J are TRBV9 and TRBJ1-2; D might be TRBD1 (5 bases). The CDR3 has 15 residues. CDR1 is SGDLS, CDR2 YYNGEE, per germline. Trimming left V 1 base short and J 1 base short, with 11 bases between. DNA for the CDR3: TGTGCCAGCAGCGTAATGACGGACATTAACTATGGCTACACCTTC. Protein sequence: CASSVMTDINYGYTF.

The chain has TRBV7-2 and TRBJ1-1, with TRBD1 matching 7 bases. This CDR3 comprises 15 residues. Unmatched junction bases numbered 9, after V lost 4 bases and J lost 4 bases. Germline CDR1 is SGHTA and CDR2 is FQGNSA. CDR3 DNA sequence: TGTGCCAGCAGCTCAGTCAGGGGGTTTGGCACTGAAGCTTTCTTT. It is translated as CASSSVRGFGTEAFF.

This rearrangement joins TRBV28 to TRBJ2-1; 10 nucleotides agree with TRBD2. This CDR3 contains 15 residues. The junction had 9 bases not matched to a gene; V was cut back by 5 bases and J by 8 bases. CDR1 MDHEN and CDR2 SYDVKM come from the germline V gene. The CDR3 DNA reads as TGTGCCAGCAGTCATAGCGGGAGGCTCAGGGATGAGCAGTTCTTC. Translated, it gives CASSHSGRLRDEQFF.

The chain links TRBV5-4 to TRBJ2-3, with 10 bases matching TRBD2. The CDR3 loop spans 15 amino acids. CDR1 and CDR2 from the germline V gene are SGHNT and YYREEE (reference sequence). Trimming cost V 4 bases and J 2 bases; bases outside gene matches: 4. The CDR3 protein is CASSPAGGITDTQYF. CDR3 in DNA: TGTGCCAGCAGCCCAGCGGGGGGGATCACAGATACGCAGTATTTT.

The chain is built from TRBV28 and TRBJ2-1, with 8 positions matching TRBD1. Germline V CDR1 and CDR2: MDHEN, SYDVKM. The length of the CDR3 is 16 residues. With V trimmed by 0 bases and J by 2 bases, 3 bases remained unmatched. CDR3 amino acids: CASSLWAGGTYNEQFF. CDR3 coding DNA: TGTGCCAGCAGTTTATGGGCAGGGGGCACCTACAATGAGCAGTTCTTC.

The rearrangement links TRBV10-3 to TRBJ1-5; unclear D gene. The V gene's germline CDR1 is ENHRY and CDR2 SYGVKD. Trimming cost V 6 bases and J 0 bases, with 15 bases left between them. The CDR3 loop spans 16 amino acids. The CDR3: CAISNSPGGSNQPQHF. The DNA for the CDR3 is TGTGCCATCAGCAACTCGCCCGGCGGTAGCAATCAGCCCCAGCATTTT.

The genes are TRBV19 and TRBJ1-2, with D tentatively TRBD1 (6 bases). Germline values: CDR1 LNHDA, CDR2 SQIVND (reference sequence). Trimming left V 5 bases short and J 1 base short, with 14 bases between. This CDR3 spans 15 amino acids. CDR3 in amino acids: CASSPTTGLNYGYTF. CDR3 sequence (DNA): TGTGCCAGTAGTCCGACTACAGGGCTTAACTATGGCTACACCTTC.

This rearrangement joins TRBV28 to TRBJ1-2, with TRBD1 matching over 8 bases. The germline V gene encodes CDR1 MDHEN and CDR2 SYDVKM. There are 15 residues in the CDR3. V trimming: 6 bases; J trimming: 7 bases; junction bases outside the gene matches: 13. The CDR3: CASSSGQGRLGGYTF. The CDR3 nucleotides read TGTGCCAGCAGCTCCGGACAGGGAAGATTGGGTGGCTACACCTTC.

CDR3 DNA: TGTGCCAGCAGCTCGGGGGCAGGGGGCAGTCAGCCCCAGCATTTT. Residues: CASSSGAGGSQPQHF. V and J are TRBV2 and TRBJ1-5; 8 bases agree with TRBD1. The CDR3 is 15 amino acids. J gave up 6 bases and V 6 bases, and 10 bases lay outside the gene matches. The germline CDR1 and CDR2 sequences are SNHLY and FYNNEI.

V gene TRBV10-1 combines with J gene TRBJ2-2, with 11 bases identical to TRBD1. Germline V gene data show CDR1 as WNHNN and CDR2 as SYGVQD (reference sequence). V gave up 8 bases and J gave up 4 bases; unmatched junction bases: 0. This CDR3 has 13 amino acids. CDR3 sequence: CASGTGGTGELFF. CDR3 in DNA: TGCGCCAGCGGGACAGGGGGCACCGGGGAGCTGTTTTTT.

The rearrangement joins TRBV18 to TRBJ2-5, with 10 nucleotides matching TRBD2. Germline loops: CDR1 KGHSH, CDR2 LQKENI. The CDR3 spans 15 residues. Trimming took 1 base from V and 1 from J; bases not matched to a gene: 0. CDR3 in amino acids: CASSPRTSGQETQYF. CDR3 in DNA: TGTGCCAGCTCACCACGGACTAGCGGCCAAGAGACCCAGTACTTC.

This chain links TRBV5-1 with TRBJ1-1; possibly TRBD1 for D (6 bases). This CDR3 spans 14 amino acids. Germline loops: CDR1 SGHRS, CDR2 YFSETQ. The V end lost 5 bases, the J end lost 7 bases, and 18 bases lay between the germline ends. CDR3 coding DNA: TGCGCCAGCAGGGGGGGGCAGGGAGCCATTGAAGCTTTCTTT. Translating gives CASRGGQGAIEAFF.

This clone appeared a few times. The chain carries TRBV6-5 and TRBJ1-6, with D maybe TRBD1 (6 bases). V lost 6 bases and J lost 9, with 15 bases in between. The length of the CDR3 is 14 residues. The germline gives CDR1 MNHEY, CDR2 SVGAGI. The CDR3 protein is CASRNTGSGSPLHF. CDR3 DNA: TGTGCCAGCAGAAATACAGGGAGCGGTTCACCCCTCCACTTT.

The chain combines TRBV6-5 with TRBJ1-3, with 7 bases that match TRBD1. Germline values: CDR1 MNHEY, CDR2 SVGAGI. The CDR3 extends over 16 amino acids. The junction had 6 bases not matched to a gene; V was cut back by 4 bases and J by 0 bases. Written as DNA, the CDR3 is TGTGCCAGCAGTTTAGGGGGACAGAACTCTGGAAACACCATATATTTT. It specifies CASSLGGQNSGNTIYF.